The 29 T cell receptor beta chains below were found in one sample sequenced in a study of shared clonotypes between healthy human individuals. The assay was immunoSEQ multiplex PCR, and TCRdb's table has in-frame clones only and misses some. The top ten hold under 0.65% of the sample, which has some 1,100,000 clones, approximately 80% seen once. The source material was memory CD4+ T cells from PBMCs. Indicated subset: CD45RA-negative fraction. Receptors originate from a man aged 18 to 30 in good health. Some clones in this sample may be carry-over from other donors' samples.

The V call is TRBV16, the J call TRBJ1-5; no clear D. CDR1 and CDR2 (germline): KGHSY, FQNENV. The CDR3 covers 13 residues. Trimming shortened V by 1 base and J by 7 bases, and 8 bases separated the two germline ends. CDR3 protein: CASSQLSEQPQHF. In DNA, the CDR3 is TGTGCCAGCAGCCAATTGTCAGAGCAGCCCCAGCATTTT.

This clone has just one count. CDR3 nucleotides: TGTGCCAGCAGTTCAGGGTTTACGGGCGAGCAGTACTTC. Translating it yields CASSSGFTGEQYF. This chain connects TRBV2 to TRBJ2-7, with D possibly being TRBD1 (5 bases). The CDR3 has 13 amino acids. Germline lookup yields CDR1 SNHLY and CDR2 FYNNEI. The germline V and J ends were trimmed by 5 bases and 6 bases, with 14 bases remaining between them.

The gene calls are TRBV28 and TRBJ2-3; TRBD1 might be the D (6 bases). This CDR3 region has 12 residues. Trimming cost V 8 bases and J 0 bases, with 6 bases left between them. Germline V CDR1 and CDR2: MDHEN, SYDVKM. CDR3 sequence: CASGQSTDTQYF. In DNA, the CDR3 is TGTGCCAGCGGACAGAGCACAGATACGCAGTATTTT.

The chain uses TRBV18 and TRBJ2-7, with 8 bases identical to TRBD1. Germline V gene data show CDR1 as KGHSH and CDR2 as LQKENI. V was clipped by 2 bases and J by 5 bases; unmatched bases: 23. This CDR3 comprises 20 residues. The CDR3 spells CASSPRVARGRPQTSHEQYF. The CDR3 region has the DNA TGTGCCAGCTCACCAAGGGTTGCCAGGGGGCGTCCTCAAACATCCCACGAGCAGTACTTC.

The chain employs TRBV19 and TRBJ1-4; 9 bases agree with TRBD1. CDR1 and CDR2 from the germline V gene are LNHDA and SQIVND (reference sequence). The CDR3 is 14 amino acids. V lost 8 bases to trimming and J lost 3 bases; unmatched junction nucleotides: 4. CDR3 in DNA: TGTGCCAGTCGCGGGACAGGGCCTAATGAAAAACTGTTTTTT. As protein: CASRGTGPNEKLFF.

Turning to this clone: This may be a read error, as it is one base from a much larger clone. In DNA, the CDR3 is TGTGCCAGCAGCTTTTTAAATGAGCAGTTCTTC. Residues: CASSFLNEQFF. The chain employs TRBV11-1 and TRBJ2-1, with no clear D. This CDR3 contains 11 residues. V was shortened by 3 bases and J by 7 bases, with 4 bases between the two germline ends. Looked up from germline, CDR1 is SGHAT and CDR2 is FQDESV (reference sequence).

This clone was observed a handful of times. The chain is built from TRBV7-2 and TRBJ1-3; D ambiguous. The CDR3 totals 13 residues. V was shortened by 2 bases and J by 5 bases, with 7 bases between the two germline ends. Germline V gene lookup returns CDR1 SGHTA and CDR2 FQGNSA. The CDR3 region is CASSLLVRNTIYF. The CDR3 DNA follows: TGTGCCAGCAGCTTATTGGTTCGAAACACCATATATTTT.

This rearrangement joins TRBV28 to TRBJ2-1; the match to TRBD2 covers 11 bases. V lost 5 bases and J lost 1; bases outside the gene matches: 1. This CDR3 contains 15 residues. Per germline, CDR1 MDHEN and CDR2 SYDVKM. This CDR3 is CASSRTSGSYNEQFF. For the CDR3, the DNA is TGTGCCAGCAGTCGGACTAGCGGGTCCTACAATGAGCAGTTCTTC.

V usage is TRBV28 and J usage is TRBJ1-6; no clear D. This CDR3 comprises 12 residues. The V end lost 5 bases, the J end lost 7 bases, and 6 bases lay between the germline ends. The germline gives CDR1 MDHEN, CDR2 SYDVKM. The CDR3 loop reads CASSRRNSPLHF. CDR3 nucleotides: TGTGCCAGCAGTAGGCGGAATTCACCCCTCCACTTT.

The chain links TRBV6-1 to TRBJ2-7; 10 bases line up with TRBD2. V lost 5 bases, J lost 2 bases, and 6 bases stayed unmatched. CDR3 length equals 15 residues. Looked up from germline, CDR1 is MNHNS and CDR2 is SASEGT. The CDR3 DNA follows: TGTGCCAGCAGTACCACTAGCGGGATAACCTACGAGCAGTACTTC. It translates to CASSTTSGITYEQYF.

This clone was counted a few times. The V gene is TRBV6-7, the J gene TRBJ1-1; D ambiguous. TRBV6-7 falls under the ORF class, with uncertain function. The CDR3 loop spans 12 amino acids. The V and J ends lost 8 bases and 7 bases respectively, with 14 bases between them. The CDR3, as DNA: TGTGCCAGCCCACAGCAGAACCGTGAAGCTTTCTTT. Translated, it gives CASPQQNREAFF.

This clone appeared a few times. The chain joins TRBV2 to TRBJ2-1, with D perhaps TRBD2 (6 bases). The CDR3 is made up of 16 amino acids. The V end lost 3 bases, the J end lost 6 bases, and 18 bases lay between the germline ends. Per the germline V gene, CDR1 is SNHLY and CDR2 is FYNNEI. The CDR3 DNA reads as TGTGCCAGCAGTGATATTCCGCGGGGAACTACCAATGAGCAGTTCTTC. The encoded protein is CASSDIPRGTTNEQFF.

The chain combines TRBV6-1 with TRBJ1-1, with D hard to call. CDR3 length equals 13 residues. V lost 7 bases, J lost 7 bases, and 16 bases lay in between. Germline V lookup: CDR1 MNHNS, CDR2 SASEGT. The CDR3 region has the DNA TGTGCCAGCACCGGAGTGGTCGGCAGTGAAGCTTTCTTT. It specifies CASTGVVGSEAFF.

CDR3 nucleotides: TGTGCCAGCATGGGGGGCAACAGCAATCAGCCCCAGCATTTT. Protein sequence: CASMGGNSNQPQHF. V usage is TRBV6-5 and J usage is TRBJ1-5; D might be TRBD1 (6 bases). This CDR3 comprises 14 residues. Germline-derived CDR1 and CDR2 are MNHEY and SVGAGI. The germline V and J ends were trimmed by 7 bases and 1 base, with 11 bases remaining between them.

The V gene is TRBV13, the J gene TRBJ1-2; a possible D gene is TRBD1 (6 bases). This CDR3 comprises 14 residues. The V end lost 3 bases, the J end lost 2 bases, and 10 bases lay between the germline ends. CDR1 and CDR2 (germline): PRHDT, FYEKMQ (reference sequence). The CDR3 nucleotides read TGTGCCAGCAGCTTTGACCAGGGGAACTATGGCTACACCTTC. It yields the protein CASSFDQGNYGYTF.

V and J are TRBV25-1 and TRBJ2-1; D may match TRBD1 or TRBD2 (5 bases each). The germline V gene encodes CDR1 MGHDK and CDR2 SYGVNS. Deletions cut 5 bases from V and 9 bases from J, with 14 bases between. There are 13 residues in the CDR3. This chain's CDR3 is CASSSPGRSEQFF. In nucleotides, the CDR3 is TGTGCCAGCAGTAGCCCGGGACGTAGTGAGCAGTTCTTC.

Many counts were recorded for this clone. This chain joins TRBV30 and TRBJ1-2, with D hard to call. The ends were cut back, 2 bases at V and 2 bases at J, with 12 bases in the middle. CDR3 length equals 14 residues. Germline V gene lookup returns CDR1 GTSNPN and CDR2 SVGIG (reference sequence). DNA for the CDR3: TGTGCCTGGAGTCTGTATAGGACCAACTATGGCTACACCTTC. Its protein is CAWSLYRTNYGYTF.

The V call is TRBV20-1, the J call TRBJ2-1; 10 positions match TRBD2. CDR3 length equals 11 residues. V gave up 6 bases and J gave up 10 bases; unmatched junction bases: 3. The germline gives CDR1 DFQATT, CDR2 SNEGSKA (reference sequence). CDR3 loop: CSAATSGEQFF. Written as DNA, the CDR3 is TGCAGTGCCGCGACTAGCGGGGAGCAGTTCTTC.

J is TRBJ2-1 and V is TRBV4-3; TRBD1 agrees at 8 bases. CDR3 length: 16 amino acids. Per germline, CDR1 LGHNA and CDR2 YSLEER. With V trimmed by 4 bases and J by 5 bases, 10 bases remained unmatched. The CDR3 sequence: CASSLYRTGKNNEQFF. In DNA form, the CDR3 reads TGCGCCAGCAGCCTTTATCGGACAGGGAAGAACAATGAGCAGTTCTTC.

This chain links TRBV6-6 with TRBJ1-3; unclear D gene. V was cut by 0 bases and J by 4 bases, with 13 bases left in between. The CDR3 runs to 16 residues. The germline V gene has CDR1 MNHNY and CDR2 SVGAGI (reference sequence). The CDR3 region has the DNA TGTGCCAGCAGTTACTCGGGCAGTGGGTCGGGAAACACCATATATTTT. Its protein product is CASSYSGSGSGNTIYF.

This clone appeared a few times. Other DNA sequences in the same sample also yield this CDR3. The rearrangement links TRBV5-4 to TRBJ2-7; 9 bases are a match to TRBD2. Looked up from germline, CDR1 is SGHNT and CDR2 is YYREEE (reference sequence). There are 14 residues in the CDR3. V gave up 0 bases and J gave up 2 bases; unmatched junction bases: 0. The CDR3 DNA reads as TGTGCCAGCAGCTTGGCTAGCGGGACCTACGAGCAGTACTTC. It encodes CASSLASGTYEQYF.

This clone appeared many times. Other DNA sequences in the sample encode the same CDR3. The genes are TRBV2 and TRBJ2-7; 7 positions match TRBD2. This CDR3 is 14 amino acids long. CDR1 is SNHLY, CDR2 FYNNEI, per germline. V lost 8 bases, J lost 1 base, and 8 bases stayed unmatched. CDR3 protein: CASQGGVLSYEQYF. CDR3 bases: TGTGCCAGCCAGGGAGGGGTCCTTTCCTACGAGCAGTACTTC. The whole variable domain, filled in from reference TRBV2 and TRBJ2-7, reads EPEVTQTPSHQVTQMGQEVILRCVPISNHLYFYWYRQILGQKVEFLVSFYNNEISEKSEIFDDQFSVERPDGSNFTLKIRSTKLEDSAMYFCASQGGVLSYEQYFGPGTRLTVT.

CDR3 loop: CASSPASRDIAGNTIYF. CDR3 sequence (DNA): TGTGCCAGCAGTCCCGCGAGTAGGGACATTGCTGGAAACACCATATATTTT. The chain combines TRBV28 with TRBJ1-3; possible D gene TRBD1, 6 bases. The V end lost 5 bases, the J end lost 2 bases, and 19 bases lay between the germline ends. The germline V gene has CDR1 MDHEN and CDR2 SYDVKM. The CDR3 has 17 amino acids.

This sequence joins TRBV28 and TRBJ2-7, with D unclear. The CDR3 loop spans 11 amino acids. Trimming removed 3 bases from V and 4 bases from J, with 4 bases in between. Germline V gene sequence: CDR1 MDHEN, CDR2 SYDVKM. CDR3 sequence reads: CASSFEYEQYF. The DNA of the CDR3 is TGTGCCAGCAGTTTTGAGTACGAGCAGTACTTC.

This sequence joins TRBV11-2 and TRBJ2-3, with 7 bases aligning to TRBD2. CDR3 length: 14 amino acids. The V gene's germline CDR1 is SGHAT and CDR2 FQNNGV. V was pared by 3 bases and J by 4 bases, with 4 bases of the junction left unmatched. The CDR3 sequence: CASSFVAGADTQYF. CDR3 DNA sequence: TGTGCCAGCAGCTTCGTGGCGGGAGCAGATACGCAGTATTTT.

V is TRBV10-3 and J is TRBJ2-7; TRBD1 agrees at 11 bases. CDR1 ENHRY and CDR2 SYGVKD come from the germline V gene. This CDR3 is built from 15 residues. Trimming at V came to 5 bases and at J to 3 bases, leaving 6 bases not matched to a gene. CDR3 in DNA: TGTGCCATCAGTACCCCGGACAGGGGGCACTACGAGCAGTACTTC. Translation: CAISTPDRGHYEQYF.

As DNA, the CDR3 is TGTGCCAGCAGCCAACAACTAGCGGATACGCAGTATTTT. This translates into CASSQQLADTQYF. The rearrangement uses TRBV14 and TRBJ2-3; the match to TRBD2 covers 7 bases. The CDR3 extends over 13 amino acids. Germline lookup yields CDR1 SGHDN and CDR2 FVKESK. V was pared by 2 bases and J by 6 bases, with 2 bases of the junction left unmatched.

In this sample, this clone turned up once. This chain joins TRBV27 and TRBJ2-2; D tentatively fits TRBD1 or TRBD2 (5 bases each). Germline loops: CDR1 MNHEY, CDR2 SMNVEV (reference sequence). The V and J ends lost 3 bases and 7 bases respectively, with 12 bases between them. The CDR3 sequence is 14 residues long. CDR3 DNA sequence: TGTGCCAGCAGTTTTAAGGGGAGAGTCGGGGAGCTGTTTTTT. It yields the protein CASSFKGRVGELFF.

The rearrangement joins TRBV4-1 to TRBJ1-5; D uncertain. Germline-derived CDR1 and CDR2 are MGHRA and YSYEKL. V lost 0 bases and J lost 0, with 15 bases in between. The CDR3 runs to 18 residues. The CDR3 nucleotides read TGCGCCAGCAGCCAAGATTTGGTACCGGAGAATAGCAATCAGCCCCAGCATTTT. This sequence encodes CASSQDLVPENSNQPQHF.